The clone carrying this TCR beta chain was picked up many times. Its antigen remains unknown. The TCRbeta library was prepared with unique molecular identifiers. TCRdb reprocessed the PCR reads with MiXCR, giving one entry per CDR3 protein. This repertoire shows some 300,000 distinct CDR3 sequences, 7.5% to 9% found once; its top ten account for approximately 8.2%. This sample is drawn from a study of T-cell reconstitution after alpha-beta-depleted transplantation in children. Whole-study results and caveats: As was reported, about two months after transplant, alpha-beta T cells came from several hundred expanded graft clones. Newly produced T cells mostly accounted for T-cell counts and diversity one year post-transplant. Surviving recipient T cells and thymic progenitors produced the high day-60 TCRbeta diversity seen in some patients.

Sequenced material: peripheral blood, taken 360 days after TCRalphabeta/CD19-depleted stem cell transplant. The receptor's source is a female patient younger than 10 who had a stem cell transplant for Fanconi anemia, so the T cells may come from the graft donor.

The CDR3 DNA follows: TGTGCCAGCAGCCCTTCCAGTGGGATCTTCAATTCACCCCTCCACTTT. Its protein product is CASSPSSGIFNSPLHF. The chain recombines TRBV7-2 with TRBJ1-6, with D hard to call. V lost 5 bases and J 7 bases, leaving 18 bases between the germline ends. The CDR3 totals 16 residues. Per the germline V gene, CDR1 is SGHTA and CDR2 is FQGNSA.